Shown below are 18 T cell receptor beta chains from a single sample sequenced in a study of control samples from healthy donors and cancer patients. Here immunoSEQ multiplex PCR was the method, and the copy in TCRdb shows in-frame clones only, minus some. The data contain roughly 150,000 clones, around nine tenths of them singletons. The specimen was blood. The origin of the receptors is a man between 18 and 29 years old in good health.

The V gene is TRBV4-3, the J gene TRBJ2-7; tentatively, D is TRBD1 (5 bases). Germline-derived CDR1 and CDR2 are LGHNA and YSLEER. The CDR3 length is 16 residues. V lost 3 bases and J lost 1, with 16 bases in between. CDR3 sequence reads: CASSHSRQSTSYEQYF. CDR3 DNA: TGCGCCAGCAGCCATAGTAGACAGTCGACGTCCTACGAGCAGTACTTC.

The V call is TRBV27, the J call TRBJ1-5; D gene uncertain. V lost 4 bases to trimming and J lost 0 bases, with 16 bases between them. The CDR3 totals 17 residues. Per the germline V gene, CDR1 is MNHEY and CDR2 is SMNVEV (reference sequence). The CDR3 loop reads CASSSSRISYSNQPQHF. CDR3 nucleotide sequence: TGTGCCAGCAGTTCCTCGAGGATTTCCTATAGCAATCAGCCCCAGCATTTT.

This chain connects TRBV5-1 to TRBJ2-2; 7 nucleotides match TRBD2. Germline V gene data show CDR1 as SGHRS and CDR2 as YFSETQ. After removal of 4 bases from V and 5 bases from J, the junction contained 8 bases not matched to a gene. CDR3 length: 15 residues. The CDR3 DNA reads as TGCGCCAGCAGCGAGGGACTACCTCAGACCGGGGAGCTGTTTTTT. This gives the protein CASSEGLPQTGELFF.

The chain links TRBV9 to TRBJ1-2; the D gene is possibly TRBD1 (5 bases). V dropped 2 bases and J dropped 4 bases, with 9 bases sitting between them. CDR3 length: 13 amino acids. Germline CDR1 reads SGDLS; CDR2 reads YYNGEE. Here the CDR3 reads CASSVGDLYGYTF. CDR3 nucleotides: TGTGCCAGCAGCGTTGGGGACCTCTATGGCTACACCTTC.

There are many counts of this clone. For the CDR3, the DNA is TGTGCCAGCAGTCTTGAGGGAAAGCAGTTCTTC. Amino acid sequence: CASSLEGKQFF. This chain joins TRBV6-6 and TRBJ2-1; a possible D gene is TRBD2 (5 bases). Germline V gene sequence: CDR1 MNHNY, CDR2 SVGAGI (reference sequence). V lost 5 bases to trimming and J lost 11 bases, with 10 bases between them. The CDR3 loop spans 11 amino acids.

To note about this clone: At one boundary the junction diverges from the germline segment, which might be a read error. The rearrangement joins TRBV7-7 to TRBJ1-4; D is unclear. CDR1 is SSHAT and CDR2 is FNYEAQ in the germline V gene (reference sequence). The CDR3 is 13 amino acids. The CDR3 nucleotides read TGTGCTAGCAGCGCGGAGCCTAATGAAAAACTGTTTTTT. This gives the protein CASSAEPNEKLFF.

Points on this clone: Additional DNA sequences in this sample encode the identical CDR3. The chain couples TRBV11-2 to TRBJ1-2; D not certain. V was trimmed by 1 base and J by 3 bases, leaving 6 bases between them. This CDR3 has 13 amino acids. Germline CDR1 is SGHAT and CDR2 is FQNNGV. CDR3 DNA sequence: TGTGCCAGCAGCTTAGGAACAGACTATGGCTACACCTTC. Its protein is CASSLGTDYGYTF.

The chain uses TRBV6-1 and TRBJ2-5; D gene ambiguous. Deletions cut 3 bases from V and 2 bases from J, with 7 bases between. Germline CDR1 MNHNS, CDR2 SASEGT. This CDR3 is 13 amino acids long. In DNA form, the CDR3 reads TGTGCCAGCAGTGATGTGCAACAAGAGACCCAGTACTTC. Translation gives CASSDVQQETQYF.

This clone was counted a single time. The chain recombines TRBV7-2 with TRBJ2-5; D call uncertain. V was clipped by 2 bases and J by 5 bases, with 9 bases between them. CDR3 length: 13 amino acids. Germline loops: CDR1 SGHTA, CDR2 FQGNSA. CDR3 protein: CASSLSRWETQYF. Written as DNA, the CDR3 is TGTGCCAGCAGCTTATCGCGCTGGGAGACCCAGTACTTC.

The V call is TRBV19, the J call TRBJ2-7; no firm D call. Trimming left V 5 bases short and J 6 bases short, with 17 bases between. Germline V gene sequence: CDR1 LNHDA, CDR2 SQIVND (reference sequence). CDR3 length equals 14 residues. DNA of the CDR3: TGTGCCAGTAGTCCCCCGGTAGGGTCGGGCGAGCAGTACTTC. This encodes CASSPPVGSGEQYF.

This chain links TRBV12-3 or TRBV12-4 with TRBJ1-4; unclear D gene. Trimming pared 4 bases from V and 4 bases from J, leaving 7 bases between. The CDR3 consists of 13 residues. CDR3 residues: CASSSQLNEKLFF. The CDR3 DNA reads TGTGCCAGCAGTTCCCAACTTAATGAAAAACTGTTTTTT.

The chain uses TRBV9 and TRBJ2-1; the match to TRBD2 covers 9 bases. Losses at the gene ends were 0 bases for V and 4 bases for J; bases not matched to a gene: 5. This CDR3 has 16 amino acids. Germline V lookup: CDR1 SGDLS, CDR2 YYNGEE. The CDR3 protein is CASSVERGASYNEQFF. For the CDR3, the DNA is TGTGCCAGCAGCGTAGAGCGGGGGGCGTCTTACAATGAGCAGTTCTTC.

The chain recombines TRBV28 with TRBJ2-7; 7 positions agree with TRBD1. Germline CDR1 reads MDHEN; CDR2 reads SYDVKM. The CDR3 is made up of 14 amino acids. V shed 5 bases, J shed 4 bases, and the junction held 8 bases outside the gene matches. The DNA of the CDR3 is TGTGCCAGCAGTCCCCGGACAGGACGGTACGAGCAGTACTTC. This gives the protein CASSPRTGRYEQYF.

This chain uses TRBV2 with TRBJ1-1, with D hard to call. Between the trimmed V and J ends, which lost 10 bases and 1 base, there was a span of 7 bases. The CDR3 is 11 amino acids. Germline V gives CDR1 SNHLY, CDR2 FYNNEI. In DNA, the CDR3 is TGTGCCACCCTAGGGAACACTGAAGCTTTCTTT. Residues: CATLGNTEAFF.

The V and J genes are TRBV15 and TRBJ2-3, with TRBD1 as a possible D gene (8 bases). V shed 11 bases and J shed 10 bases, with 28 bases lying between them. The CDR3 totals 15 residues. Per germline, CDR1 LNHNV and CDR2 YYDKDF (reference sequence). CDR3 DNA: TGTGCCTTTTTCGAAGCGGGGACAGGCCGAGGGGCGCAGTATTTT. Amino acid sequence: CAFFEAGTGRGAQYF.

V usage is TRBV19 and J usage is TRBJ1-1; D ambiguous. The CDR3 runs 13 residues. The germline CDR1 and CDR2 sequences are LNHDA and SQIVND (reference sequence). V was cut by 5 bases and J by 5 bases, with 12 bases left in between. The CDR3 loop is CASSPVLETEAFF. In nucleotides, the CDR3 is TGTGCCAGTAGTCCCGTTCTCGAGACTGAAGCTTTCTTT.

J is TRBJ1-2 and V is TRBV7-2, with D possibly being TRBD1 (5 bases). This CDR3 contains 11 residues. Between the trimmed V and J ends, which lost 5 bases and 6 bases, there was a span of 7 bases. Germline lookup yields CDR1 SGHTA and CDR2 FQGNSA. The CDR3 protein is CASSLRDGYTF. The CDR3 DNA reads as TGTGCCAGCAGCCTCAGGGATGGCTACACCTTC.

The chain carries TRBV28 and TRBJ2-3; D is ambiguous. Deletions cut 4 bases from V and 4 bases from J, with 15 bases between. From germline, CDR1 is MDHEN and CDR2 SYDVKM. CDR3 length: 15 amino acids. The CDR3 nucleotides are TGTGCCAGCAGTTCCGCCGCCGCCGTCGCAGATACGCAGTATTTT. This encodes CASSSAAAVADTQYF.